Following are 32 T cell receptor beta chains from one sample sequenced in a study of shared clonotypes between healthy human individuals. Only in-frame clones appear in the TCRdb table, and some are missing; sequencing was by immunoSEQ multiplex PCR. The table shows more than 150,000 clones, with approximately 60% occurring only once. Sequenced material: memory CD4+ T cells sorted from blood. Subset in this sample: CD45RA-negative fraction. These receptors were collected from a man aged 25 to 40 in good health.

V is TRBV2 and J is TRBJ2-3; D is possibly TRBD2 (6 bases). CDR1 SNHLY and CDR2 FYNNEI come from the germline V gene. The CDR3 spans 15 residues. V was pared by 4 bases and J by 6 bases, with 17 bases between. The chain's CDR3 is CASSGKRRGADTQYF. The DNA for the CDR3 is TGTGCCAGCAGTGGTAAACGGCGGGGTGCGGATACGCAGTATTTT.

This chain links TRBV15 with TRBJ1-5; D unresolved. This CDR3 region has 14 residues. Trimming cost V 0 bases and J 7 bases, with 10 bases left between them. Germline V gene data show CDR1 as LNHNV and CDR2 as YYDKDF (reference sequence). CDR3: CATSRELWEQPQHF. CDR3 sequence (DNA): TGTGCCACCAGCAGAGAACTTTGGGAGCAGCCCCAGCATTTT.

In this sample, this clone turned up once. The gene calls are TRBV7-8 and TRBJ1-5, with 8 bases lining up with TRBD1. The CDR3 sequence is 15 residues long. The germline V gene has CDR1 SGHVS and CDR2 FQNEAQ. Trimming at V came to 1 base and at J to 4 bases, leaving 3 bases not matched to a gene. CDR3 DNA: TGTGCCAGCAGCTTAGACTGGACAGGGAATCAGCCCCAGCATTTT. Protein sequence: CASSLDWTGNQPQHF.

The chain employs TRBV29-1 and TRBJ1-1; 7 bases match TRBD1. The CDR3 loop spans 15 amino acids. J gave up 2 bases and V 7 bases, and 13 bases lay outside the gene matches. Per germline, CDR1 SQVTM and CDR2 ANQGSEA. This CDR3 is CSGKKGGTVNTEAFF. The DNA of the CDR3 is TGCAGCGGTAAAAAGGGTGGGACAGTCAACACTGAAGCTTTCTTT.

The chain couples TRBV5-4 to TRBJ2-3, with unresolved D. Trimming removed 1 base from V and 0 bases from J, with 6 bases in between. Germline V CDR1 and CDR2: SGHNT, YYREEE (reference sequence). The CDR3 is made up of 14 amino acids. CDR3 nucleotide sequence: TGTGCCAGCAGCTTGAAGCTAAGCACAGATACGCAGTATTTT. This gives the protein CASSLKLSTDTQYF.

The chain links TRBV7-2 to TRBJ2-1; maybe TRBD2 (5 bases). The CDR3 covers 14 residues. Trimming shortened V by 1 base and J by 9 bases, and 13 bases separated the two germline ends. CDR1 SGHTA and CDR2 FQGNSA come from the germline V gene. CDR3 nucleotide sequence: TGTGCCAGCAGCTTAGTCCTAGCCCGCTCTGAGCAGTTCTTC. Amino acids: CASSLVLARSEQFF.

The rearrangement links TRBV7-9 to TRBJ2-1; weak D call: TRBD1 (5 bases). Deletions cut 6 bases from V and 2 bases from J, with 11 bases between. CDR1 is SEHNR and CDR2 is FQNEAQ in the germline V gene (reference sequence). This CDR3 comprises 14 residues. In DNA, the CDR3 is TGTGCCAGCAGAGTAGACAGTGCCTACAATGAGCAGTTCTTC. Amino acids: CASRVDSAYNEQFF. Full variable domain (outside the CDR3, taken from reference TRBV7-9 and TRBJ2-1): DTGVSQNPRHKITKRGQNVTFRCDPISEHNRLYWYRQTLGQGPEFLTYFQNEAQLEKSRLLSDRFSAERPKGSFSTLEIQRTEQGDSAMYLCASRVDSAYNEQFFGPGTRLTVL.

J is TRBJ2-5 and V is TRBV7-8; 13 bases match TRBD2. This CDR3 has 17 amino acids. The germline gives CDR1 SGHVS, CDR2 FQNEAQ. With 4 bases clipped from V and 1 base from J, the junction kept 6 bases outside the gene matches. CDR3 sequence reads: CASSWGLAGTTQETQYF. The CDR3 DNA reads TGTGCCAGCAGCTGGGGACTAGCGGGAACCACCCAAGAGACCCAGTACTTC.

A note on this clone: One junction end does not reproduce the germline sequence, and a read error may be involved. V and J are TRBV5-4 and TRBJ1-2; TRBD1 matches at 9 bases. This CDR3 spans 13 amino acids. Per germline, CDR1 SGHNT and CDR2 YYREEE (reference sequence). CDR3 nucleotides: TGTGCCAGCAGCAAAGAAACAGGGGGCAGTTTTTTTTTC. Encoded protein: CASSKETGGSFFF.

Here the CDR3 reads CASSPTGSRGYTF. CDR3 nucleotide sequence: TGCGCCAGCAGCCCGACAGGGTCTAGGGGCTACACCTTC. V is TRBV5-1 and J is TRBJ1-2, with TRBD1 identical over 7 bases. From germline, CDR1 is SGHRS and CDR2 YFSETQ. The CDR3 sequence is 13 residues long. J was trimmed by 8 bases and V by 4 bases; bases with no gene match: 8.

The chain is built from TRBV18 and TRBJ2-3, with D perhaps TRBD2 (6 bases). CDR1 is KGHSH, CDR2 LQKENI, per germline. Trimming shortened V by 2 bases and J by 0 bases, and 18 bases separated the two germline ends. The CDR3 totals 18 residues. DNA for the CDR3: TGTGCCAGCTCACCAGTTCAAAAGTTAGCGGCTAGCACAGATACGCAGTATTTT. Its protein product is CASSPVQKLAASTDTQYF.

The rearrangement uses TRBV2 and TRBJ2-5; 9 positions match TRBD1. The CDR3 totals 14 residues. J was trimmed by 5 bases and V by 4 bases; bases with no gene match: 5. Germline V gives CDR1 SNHLY, CDR2 FYNNEI. As DNA, the CDR3 is TGTGCCAGCAGTGGTAACAGGGGGCAGGAGACCCAGTACTTC. Its protein is CASSGNRGQETQYF.

This clone was recorded once. With a much larger clone just one base away, this may be a read error. The sample holds other DNA sequences that translate to the same CDR3. The gene calls are TRBV7-9 and TRBJ2-3; 8 positions agree with TRBD2. The germline gives CDR1 SEHNR, CDR2 FQNEAQ (reference sequence). V shed 1 base, J shed 7 bases, and the junction held 10 bases outside the gene matches. This CDR3 spans 16 amino acids. The CDR3 DNA reads TGTGCCAGCAGCTTAGTTCGAAGCGGGAGTTTGAATACGCAGTATTTT. Translating gives CASSLVRSGSLNTQYF.

This rearrangement joins TRBV5-1 to TRBJ1-3; D remains unclear. This CDR3 contains 14 residues. Germline CDR1 and CDR2: SGHRS and YFSETQ. Trimming pared 2 bases from V and 0 bases from J, leaving 6 bases between. The CDR3 region is CASSFSHSGNTIYF. The CDR3 nucleotides are TGCGCCAGCAGCTTCTCCCACTCTGGAAACACCATATATTTT.

This chain uses TRBV9 with TRBJ2-1; D unclear. CDR3 length: 12 residues. V was pared by 0 bases and J by 12 bases, with 10 bases between. The germline CDR1 and CDR2 sequences are SGDLS and YYNGEE. The CDR3 region has the DNA TGTGCCAGCAGCGTAGGTTGGGGTACGCAGTTCTTC. Its protein is CASSVGWGTQFF.

The rearrangement links TRBV27 to TRBJ1-1, with a weak D call TRBD1 (6 bases). The length of the CDR3 is 15 residues. V lost 6 bases to trimming and J lost 0 bases, with 14 bases between them. CDR1 is MNHEY, CDR2 SMNVEV, per germline (reference sequence). CDR3 nucleotides: TGTGCCAGCAGGAAGCAGGGGAACATGAACACTGAAGCTTTCTTT. Translation gives CASRKQGNMNTEAFF.

V usage is TRBV5-1 and J usage is TRBJ2-7; D gene ambiguous. This CDR3 comprises 14 residues. Trimming removed 0 bases from V and 0 bases from J, with 7 bases in between. Germline V gives CDR1 SGHRS, CDR2 YFSETQ. The CDR3 protein is CASSLAGNSYEQYF. For the CDR3, the DNA is TGCGCCAGCAGCTTGGCCGGTAACTCCTACGAGCAGTACTTC.

The chain employs TRBV15 and TRBJ1-4, with 10 bases fitting TRBD1. Germline CDR1 and CDR2: LNHNV and YYDKDF (reference sequence). The CDR3 length is 16 residues. Losses at the gene ends were 3 bases for V and 4 bases for J; bases not matched to a gene: 5. The CDR3 loop is CATSSGQGGFNEKLFF. CDR3 in DNA: TGTGCCACCAGCAGCGGACAGGGGGGGTTTAATGAAAAACTGTTTTTT.

The rearrangement uses TRBV5-5 and TRBJ2-7; possibly TRBD2 for D (6 bases). The CDR3 loop spans 16 amino acids. Trimming shortened V by 4 bases and J by 0 bases, and 17 bases separated the two germline ends. Looked up from germline, CDR1 is SGHKS and CDR2 is YYEKEE (reference sequence). CDR3 DNA: TGTGCCAGCAGCCCTACTACTAGCAGGCCCTCCTACGAGCAGTACTTC. Encoded protein: CASSPTTSRPSYEQYF. The whole variable domain, remainder taken from reference TRBV5-5 and TRBJ2-7, is DAGVTQSPTHLIKTRGQQVTLRCSPISGHKSVSWYQQVLGQGPQFIFQYYEKEERGRGNFPDRFSARQFPNYSSELNVNALLLGDSALYLCASSPTTSRPSYEQYFGPGTRLTVT.

As for this clone: The junction does not match germline at one end; this may be a read error. This rearrangement joins TRBV7-7 to TRBJ2-2; D unclear. Germline V gives CDR1 SSHAT, CDR2 FNYEAQ (reference sequence). The CDR3 covers 14 residues. The CDR3 DNA reads as TGTGCTAGCAGCTTAGAAGGGCGCACCGGGGAGCTGTTTTTT. It is translated as CASSLEGRTGELFF. The whole variable domain, remainder taken from reference TRBV7-7 and TRBJ2-2, is GAGVSQSPRYKVTKRGQDVTLRCDPISSHATLYWYQQALGQGPEFLTYFNYEAQPDKSGLPSDRFSAERPEGSISTLTIQRTEQRDSAMYRCASSLEGRTGELFFGEGSRLTVL.

V and J are TRBV20-1 and TRBJ2-5; D not certain. CDR1 is DFQATT, CDR2 SNEGSKA, per germline (reference sequence). V gave up 5 bases and J gave up 2 bases, with 6 bases separating them. The CDR3 sequence is 11 residues long. CDR3 sequence reads: CSALFQETQYF. For the CDR3, the DNA is TGCAGTGCTCTATTTCAAGAGACCCAGTACTTC.

The chain has TRBV20-1 and TRBJ2-1, with 8 bases aligning to TRBD2. CDR1 is DFQATT and CDR2 is SNEGSKA in the germline V gene (reference sequence). The V gene end was trimmed by 6 bases and the J gene end by 9 bases; junction bases not matched to a gene: 4. There are 11 residues in the CDR3. CDR3 region: CSAAGVSEQFF. The CDR3 bases are TGCAGTGCAGCGGGAGTATCTGAGCAGTTCTTC.

The rearrangement uses TRBV7-9 and TRBJ1-3; no clear D gene. The V gene's germline CDR1 is SEHNR and CDR2 FQNEAQ (reference sequence). V dropped 5 bases and J dropped 2 bases, with 13 bases sitting between them. This CDR3 is built from 15 residues. The CDR3 region has the DNA TGTGCCAGCAGCCCCTCTTGGGGAACTGGAAACACCATATATTTT. It specifies CASSPSWGTGNTIYF.

The rearrangement joins TRBV5-4 to TRBJ2-1, with no clear D. V shed 4 bases and J shed 7 bases, with 15 bases lying between them. Germline loops: CDR1 SGHNT, CDR2 YYREEE (reference sequence). The CDR3 is made up of 14 amino acids. CDR3 amino acids: CASSLGGGVNEQFF. In DNA form, the CDR3 reads TGTGCCAGCAGCCTGGGCGGTGGGGTGAATGAGCAGTTCTTC. Drawing the rest from reference TRBV5-4 and TRBJ2-1, the complete variable domain is ETGVTQSPTHLIKTRGQQVTLRCSSQSGHNTVSWYQQALGQGPQFIFQYYREEENGRGNFPPRFSGLQFPNYSSELNVNALELDDSALYLCASSLGGGVNEQFFGPGTRLTVL.

This chain links TRBV5-4 with TRBJ2-1; 12 bases match TRBD2. The CDR3 spans 16 residues. V gave up 6 bases and J gave up 0 bases; unmatched junction bases: 4. Germline V gives CDR1 SGHNT, CDR2 YYREEE (reference sequence). The CDR3 sequence: CASTKTSGSSYNEQFF. The CDR3 coding sequence is TGTGCCAGCACCAAGACTAGCGGGAGCTCCTACAATGAGCAGTTCTTC.

The chain couples TRBV6-1 to TRBJ2-7, with D perhaps TRBD2 (6 bases). V dropped 6 bases and J dropped 7 bases, with 13 bases sitting between them. CDR1 and CDR2 from the germline V gene are MNHNS and SASEGT. There are 12 residues in the CDR3. CDR3 sequence reads: CASSLTRLEQYF. In nucleotides, the CDR3 is TGTGCCAGCAGCCTGACTAGATTGGAGCAGTACTTC.

This clone has at least ten counts. The genes are TRBV9 and TRBJ2-1, with 9 bases matching TRBD2. J was trimmed by 5 bases and V by 3 bases; bases with no gene match: 0. Germline CDR1 is SGDLS and CDR2 is YYNGEE. There are 13 residues in the CDR3. The CDR3 protein is CASSGLADNEQFF. In nucleotides, the CDR3 is TGTGCCAGCAGCGGACTAGCGGACAATGAGCAGTTCTTC.

DNA of the CDR3: TGTGCCAGCAGCTTAGGTCGCGCTGCCAGCTCCTACAATGAGCAGTTCTTC. Translating gives CASSLGRAASSYNEQFF. V is TRBV11-3 and J is TRBJ2-1; D is undetermined. The V end lost 1 base, the J end lost 0 bases, and 13 bases lay between the germline ends. The CDR3 extends over 17 amino acids. The germline CDR1 and CDR2 sequences are SGHNT and YENEEA.

The rearrangement links TRBV2 to TRBJ2-2; no definite D call. The CDR3 spans 13 residues. The V and J ends lost 0 bases and 7 bases respectively, with 6 bases between them. Germline V lookup: CDR1 SNHLY, CDR2 FYNNEI. CDR3 sequence: CASSEASSGELFF. The CDR3 DNA is TGTGCCAGCAGTGAAGCTAGCAGCGGGGAGCTGTTTTTT.

This chain connects TRBV11-3 to TRBJ2-1, with D possibly matching TRBD2 (6 bases). Germline CDR1 reads SGHNT; CDR2 reads YENEEA. The CDR3 is 14 residues long. The V gene lost 5 bases and the J gene lost 8 bases, with 16 bases spanning the gap. The CDR3 sequence: CASSPDFGRDEQFF. As DNA, the CDR3 is TGTGCCAGCAGCCCCGATTTCGGGAGAGATGAGCAGTTCTTC.

This clone showed up just a few times. At one end the junction does not follow the germline gene, possibly because of a read error. The chain joins TRBV20-1 to TRBJ2-7; a possible D gene is TRBD2 (6 bases). The CDR3 length is 11 residues. Germline-derived CDR1 and CDR2 are DFQATT and SNEGSKA (reference sequence). The CDR3 is CSARSGVNGEF. The CDR3 DNA follows: TGCAGTGCTAGATCGGGGGTAAACGGGGAATTC.

The rearrangement links TRBV14 to TRBJ2-2; maybe TRBD2 (6 bases). Trimming pared 7 bases from V and 1 base from J, leaving 10 bases between. Germline CDR1 SGHDN, CDR2 FVKESK. The CDR3 length is 14 residues. CDR3 region: CASIGGGNTGELFF. CDR3 DNA sequence: TGTGCCAGCATCGGGGGAGGGAACACCGGGGAGCTGTTTTTT.